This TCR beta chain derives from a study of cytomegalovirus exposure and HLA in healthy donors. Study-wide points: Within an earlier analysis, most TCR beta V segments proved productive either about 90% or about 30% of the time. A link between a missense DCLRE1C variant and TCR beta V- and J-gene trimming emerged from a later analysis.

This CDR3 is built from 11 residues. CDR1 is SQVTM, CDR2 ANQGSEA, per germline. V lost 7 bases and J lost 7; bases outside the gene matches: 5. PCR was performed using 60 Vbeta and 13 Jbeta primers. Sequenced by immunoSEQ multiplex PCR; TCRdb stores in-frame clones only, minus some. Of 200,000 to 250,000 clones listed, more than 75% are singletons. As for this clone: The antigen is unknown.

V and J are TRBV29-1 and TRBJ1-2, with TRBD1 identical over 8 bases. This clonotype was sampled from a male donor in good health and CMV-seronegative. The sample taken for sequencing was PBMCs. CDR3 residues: CSADRGGGYTF. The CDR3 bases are TGCAGCGCTGACAGGGGTGGTGGCTACACCTTC.